This T cell receptor beta chain was captured by sequencing in a study of radiotherapy plus CTLA-4 blockade in lung cancer. Study results and caveats: Once radiotherapy plus ipilimumab had been given, TCR clones derived from tumor expanded in blood.

This clone turned up a few times. Its antigen is not identified. Measured with immunoSEQ multiplex PCR; TCRdb has only the in-frame clones, and not every one. Among some 60,000 clones, roughly four fifths were seen once, and the ten largest hold approximately 16%. The study gave focal radiation plus ipilimumab CTLA-4 blockade to patients with chemo-refractory metastatic non-small-cell lung cancer. The ends lost 6 bases at V and 4 bases at J; junction bases unmatched: 3. The CDR3 runs to 13 residues. Germline CDR1 and CDR2: MNHNY and SVGAGI (reference sequence). The input for sequencing was peripheral blood, taken from a patient treated with radiotherapy plus ipilimumab. This TCR was recovered from a human donor with non-small cell lung cancer who had a complete response to radiotherapy plus ipilimumab. The J gene is TRBJ1-5, the V gene TRBV6-6; TRBD1 matches at 7 bases. This CDR3 reads CASSRQGNQPQHF. The DNA for the CDR3 is TGTGCCAGCAGCCGACAGGGTAATCAGCCCCAGCATTTT.